Listed below are T cell receptor beta chains from one sample, sequenced in a study of blood T cell repertoires in COVID-19. Profiled with immunoSEQ multiplex PCR; TCRdb holds only in-frame clones, not every one. The sample yields 150,000 to 200,000 clones, around 90% seen once. The sequenced sample was PBMCs or T cells enriched from blood (not recorded which). These receptors came from a woman aged 18-35 years who had recovered from COVID-19. Both conserved end residues are part of each CDR3. A D gene is named only where the DNA matches it firmly. Rows give clone size only sometimes, using once, few, many, or a class for an expanded clone.

J	D	V	size	CDR3	DNA
TRBJ1-4	.	TRBV28	.	CASSLLSPGNEKLFF	TGTGCCAGCAGTTTACTATCCCCAGGGAATGAAAAACTGTTTTTT
TRBJ2-1	.	TRBV28	.	CASSSRDNHNEQFF	TGTGCCAGCAGTTCCCGGGACAACCACAATGAGCAGTTCTTC
TRBJ1-4	.	TRBV28	.	CASSSNWAETNEKLFF	TGTGCCAGCAGCTCAAATTGGGCAGAAACTAATGAAAAACTGTTTTTT
TRBJ2-1	.	TRBV7-2	.	CASSLAAEAEQFF	TGTGCCAGCAGCTTAGCTGCGGAGGCCGAGCAGTTCTTC
TRBJ1-1	.	TRBV11-2	.	CASSRSRQLNTEAFF	TGTGCCAGCAGCCGGAGCAGACAGCTAAACACTGAAGCTTTCTTT
TRBJ1-2	.	TRBV19	.	CASSPRASNYGYTF	TGTGCCAGTAGTCCGAGAGCCTCTAACTATGGCTACACCTTC
TRBJ1-2	.	TRBV6-5	.	CASGLYTGSYGYTF	TGTGCCAGCGGCCTTTACACAGGCTCCTATGGCTACACCTTC
TRBJ1-1	.	TRBV28	.	CASSPHSDTEAFF	TGTGCCAGCAGTCCACACAGTGACACTGAAGCTTTCTTT
TRBJ1-4	.	TRBV28	.	CASSPAGIREKLFF	TGTGCCAGCAGTCCTGCCGGGATACGAGAAAAACTGTTTTTT
TRBJ2-3	TRBD2	TRBV5-4	.	CASSSRGLHTDTQYF	TGTGCCAGCAGCTCGAGGGGACTACACACAGATACGCAGTATTTT
TRBJ2-3	TRBD2	TRBV7-8	few	CASSQSGGSADTQYF	TGTGCCAGCAGCCAATCCGGGGGGTCCGCAGATACGCAGTATTTT
TRBJ2-5	.	TRBV5-1	.	CASSLTRETQYF	TGCGCCAGCAGCTTGACTCGAGAGACCCAGTACTTC
TRBJ1-5	.	TRBV30	few	CAWSLGPPVHQPQHF	TGTGCCTGGAGTCTTGGGCCCCCAGTACATCAGCCCCAGCATTTT